Below are 9 T cell receptor beta chains sequenced from a single sample in a study of T cell changes during pregnancy in multiple sclerosis. Profiled with immunoSEQ multiplex PCR; TCRdb holds only in-frame clones, not every one. The data hold over 35,000 clones, with about nine tenths observed a single time. The sequences come from CD4+ T cells from peripheral blood mononuclear cells, collected in the second trimester of pregnancy. All receptors derive from a female donor in good health, enrolled as a control in a pregnancy study.

The CDR3 reads CASAIEADTQYF. The CDR3 coding sequence is TGTGCCAGCGCAATCGAGGCAGATACGCAGTATTTT. The V gene is TRBV6-6, the J gene TRBJ2-3; D is uncertain. This CDR3 spans 12 amino acids. The germline V and J ends were trimmed by 8 bases and 4 bases, with 10 bases remaining between them. Germline V gene lookup returns CDR1 MNHNY and CDR2 SVGAGI (reference sequence).

The chain carries TRBV5-1 and TRBJ1-2; no firm D call. The CDR3 is made up of 16 amino acids. Germline CDR1 and CDR2: SGHRS and YFSETQ. V lost 4 bases, J lost 4 bases, and 20 bases lay in between. The CDR3 coding sequence is TGCGCCAGCAGCCCGGAAGGAGAGACCGGGAGCTATGGCTACACCTTC. Translated: CASSPEGETGSYGYTF.

The V and J genes are TRBV29-1 and TRBJ2-5; possibly TRBD2 for D (5 bases). The CDR3 totals 16 residues. Per the germline V gene, CDR1 is SQVTM and CDR2 is ANQGSEA. Trimming shortened V by 4 bases and J by 0 bases, and 18 bases separated the two germline ends. The CDR3: CSVAPPGEYYQETQYF. As DNA, the CDR3 is TGCAGCGTTGCACCCCCCGGGGAGTACTACCAAGAGACCCAGTACTTC.

This clone was picked up one time. The chain has TRBV12-5 and TRBJ1-6; D might be TRBD1 (6 bases). The germline gives CDR1 LGHNT, CDR2 FRNRAP. Deletions cut 3 bases from V and 5 bases from J, with 8 bases between. This CDR3 is built from 14 residues. The chain's CDR3 is CASGFGQNNSPLHF. In DNA, the CDR3 is TGTGCTAGTGGTTTCGGACAGAATAATTCACCCCTCCACTTT.

The chain combines TRBV7-9 with TRBJ1-4; possibly TRBD1 for D (6 bases). V was pared by 0 bases and J by 4 bases, with 9 bases between. The CDR3 is 15 amino acids. Germline V gene lookup returns CDR1 SEHNR and CDR2 FQNEAQ (reference sequence). The CDR3 spells CASSLAGTYNEKLFF. CDR3 nucleotide sequence: TGTGCCAGCAGCTTAGCCGGGACATATAATGAAAAACTGTTTTTT.

The rearrangement uses TRBV14 and TRBJ2-1, with a possible D match to TRBD2 (6 bases). Germline V gene sequence: CDR1 SGHDN, CDR2 FVKESK. The V end lost 1 base, the J end lost 6 bases, and 7 bases lay between the germline ends. The CDR3 spans 13 residues. CDR3 DNA: TGTGCCAGCAGCCAAGGACTAGGCAATGAGCAGTTCTTC. Encoded protein: CASSQGLGNEQFF. Full variable domain (rest looked up from reference TRBV14 and TRBJ2-1): EAGVTQFPSHSVIEKGQTVTLRCDPISGHDNLYWYRRVMGKEIKFLLHFVKESKQDESGMPNNRFLAERTGGTYSTLKVQPAELEDSGVYFCASSQGLGNEQFFGPGTRLTVL.

The J gene is TRBJ2-5, the V gene TRBV6-1; a possible D gene is TRBD2 (6 bases). CDR1 is MNHNS and CDR2 is SASEGT in the germline V gene. Trimming stripped 5 bases from V and 4 bases from J, with 20 bases between. The CDR3 spans 16 residues. The CDR3 protein is CASSQDWTGRRETQYF. In nucleotides, the CDR3 is TGTGCCAGCAGTCAAGACTGGACCGGGAGAAGAGAGACCCAGTACTTC.

V and J are TRBV5-1 and TRBJ1-1; TRBD1 matches 9 bases. CDR3 size: 14 residues. Germline V gene data show CDR1 as SGHRS and CDR2 as YFSETQ. With 7 bases clipped from V and 5 bases from J, the junction kept 9 bases outside the gene matches. In DNA, the CDR3 is TGCGCCAGCCGGATCGGGACAGGGAGGACTGAAGCTTTCTTT. This encodes CASRIGTGRTEAFF.

The rearrangement uses TRBV5-4 and TRBJ2-3; a possible D gene is TRBD1 (7 bases). Looked up from germline, CDR1 is SGHNT and CDR2 is YYREEE (reference sequence). The CDR3 runs 17 residues. Trimming left V 4 bases short and J 0 bases short, with 18 bases between. The CDR3 region is CASSGGQGGSSTDTQYF. CDR3 nucleotide sequence: TGTGCCAGCAGCGGAGGGCAGGGGGGCTCTAGCACAGATACGCAGTATTTT.